This is a list of T cell receptor beta chains from one sample in a study of control samples from healthy donors and cancer patients. TCRdb keeps only in-frame clones here, not all; method: immunoSEQ multiplex PCR. The sample includes 120,000 or so clones, 70% to 90% seen only once; the top ten take just under 3%. Sequencing was done on a sample of blood. The receptors come from a man between 60 and 75 years old in good health. The CDR3 runs from the conserved cysteine through the conserved F or W. Fields, in order: V gene, J gene, clone size, D gene, CDR3 DNA, CDR3 protein. D genes are given only for firm matches. Clone sizes are given selectively: once, few, many, or a class where the clone is expanded.

V: TRBV3-1/TRBV3-2; J: TRBJ2-7; size: .; D: .; DNA: TGTGCCAGCAGCCAAGACAACCACAGGGCTTACGAGCAGTACTTC; CDR3: CASSQDNHRAYEQYF
V: TRBV12-3/TRBV12-4; J: TRBJ2-5; size: once; D: .; DNA: TGTGCCAGCAGTTTTGGGGCAGAGACCCAGTACTTC; CDR3: CASSFGAETQYF
V: TRBV10-1; J: TRBJ1-1; size: .; D: .; DNA: TGCGCCAGCCGGGACTCACCCATGAACACTGAAGCTTTCTTT; CDR3: CASRDSPMNTEAFF
V: TRBV3-1/TRBV3-2; J: TRBJ1-1; size: .; D: .; DNA: TGTGCCAGCAGCCGACAAGGACGGGCGAACACTGAAGCTTTCTTT; CDR3: CASSRQGRANTEAFF
V: TRBV5-1; J: TRBJ1-1; size: .; D: TRBD1; DNA: TGCGCCAGCAGCTTGGGAGATCGGACAGGGAACACTGAAGCTTTCTTT; CDR3: CASSLGDRTGNTEAFF
V: TRBV28; J: TRBJ1-6; size: .; D: .; DNA: TGTGCCAGCAGTGACTACAAGAGCTCCTATAATTCACCCCTCCACTTT; CDR3: CASSDYKSSYNSPLHF
V: TRBV30; J: TRBJ1-1; size: .; D: .; DNA: TGTGCCTGGAGTGTAGCGGGGAACTCTGAAGCTTTCTTT; CDR3: CAWSVAGNSEAFF
V: TRBV4-2; J: TRBJ2-7; size: .; D: TRBD2; DNA: TGTGCCAGCAGCCAAGCAGCGGGAGACGGGCAGTACTTC; CDR3: CASSQAAGDGQYF
V: TRBV14; J: TRBJ1-2; size: .; D: .; DNA: TGTGCCAGCAGCCAAAACAACTATGGCTACACCTTC; CDR3: CASSQNNYGYTF
V: TRBV27; J: TRBJ1-6; size: .; D: .; DNA: TGTGCCAGCGGAATTAATAATTCACCCCTCCACTTT; CDR3: CASGINNSPLHF
V: TRBV14; J: TRBJ1-6; size: .; D: TRBD1; DNA: TGTGCCAGCAGCCAACAGGGGGGGATTAATTCACCCCTCCACTTT; CDR3: CASSQQGGINSPLHF
V: TRBV19; J: TRBJ1-2; size: .; D: .; DNA: TGTGCCAGTAGCAATCGGGAGTTCACCCTCAAATATGGCTACACCTTC; CDR3: CASSNREFTLKYGYTF
V: TRBV3-1/TRBV3-2; J: TRBJ1-6; size: .; D: .; DNA: TGTGCCAGCAGCCAACCTCCTAATACAGGTTCACCCCTCCACTTT; CDR3: CASSQPPNTGSPLHF
V: TRBV28; J: TRBJ2-7; size: many; D: TRBD1; DNA: TGTGCCAGCAGCACCGGGACAGGGGGCGCCGAGCAGTACTTC; CDR3: CASSTGTGGAEQYF
V: TRBV19; J: TRBJ1-2; size: .; D: .; DNA: TGTGCCAGTAGTTTAAGGGCCAATGGCTACACCTTC; CDR3: CASSLRANGYTF
V: TRBV11-3; J: TRBJ1-4; size: .; D: TRBD1; DNA: TGTGCCAGCAAACGTTTCACCAGGGGGCGCGGCGAGTTTTTT; CDR3: CASKRFTRGRGEFF
V: TRBV5-1; J: TRBJ1-1; size: .; D: .; DNA: TGCGCCAGCAGCTTGTTGGCCAGCATGAACACTGAAGCTTTCTTT; CDR3: CASSLLASMNTEAFF
V: TRBV5-1; J: TRBJ2-5; size: .; D: .; DNA: TGCGCCAGCGGTCCAGGGGATTACCAAGAGACCCAGTACTTC; CDR3: CASGPGDYQETQYF
V: TRBV19; J: TRBJ1-6; size: .; D: .; DNA: TGTGCCAGTAGTATAGGGGGCAGGGCGGATTCACCCCTCCACTTT; CDR3: CASSIGGRADSPLHF
V: TRBV29-1; J: TRBJ2-6; size: .; D: .; DNA: TGCAGCGTTGTTTCCTCTGGGGCCAACGTCCTGACTTTC; CDR3: CSVVSSGANVLTF
V: TRBV7-2; J: TRBJ1-5; size: .; D: .; DNA: TGTGCCAGCAGCTCACCAGGAAACTGGGGCAATCAGCCCCAGCATTTT; CDR3: CASSSPGNWGNQPQHF
V: TRBV4-2; J: TRBJ2-7; size: .; D: TRBD2; DNA: TGTGCCAGCAGCCAAGAAGGTAGCGGGGGCCTCCTGGGCGAGCAGTACTTC; CDR3: CASSQEGSGGLLGEQYF
V: TRBV25-1; J: TRBJ2-2; size: .; D: TRBD2; DNA: TGTGCCAGCAGTCTTTGGGAGGGTTCGGGCCTGTACACCGGGGAGCTGTTTTTT; CDR3: CASSLWEGSGLYTGELFF
V: TRBV5-6; J: TRBJ2-7; size: .; D: TRBD2; DNA: TGTGCCAGCAGCTTGGCCTCGACTAGCGGCGAGCAGTACTTC; CDR3: CASSLASTSGEQYF
V: TRBV10-3; J: TRBJ2-7; size: .; D: TRBD1; DNA: TGTGCCTCGGGACAGGGGTTCGAGCAGTACTTC; CDR3: CASGQGFEQYF
V: TRBV28; J: TRBJ1-6; size: .; D: TRBD1; DNA: TGTGCCAGCAGCCCTGCTACAGGGGTTTCACCCCTCCACTTT; CDR3: CASSPATGVSPLHF
V: TRBV5-1; J: TRBJ2-1; size: .; D: .; DNA: TGCGCCAGCAGCTTGGGGGCCGCATCCTACAATGAGCAGTTCTTC; CDR3: CASSLGAASYNEQFF